The clone carrying this T cell receptor beta chain was seen a single time. Its antigen is unknown. There are 16 residues in the CDR3. Trimming at V came to 3 bases and at J to 1 base, leaving 5 bases not matched to a gene. Germline CDR1 is SGHTA and CDR2 is FQGTGA. The data were obtained in a study of cytomegalovirus exposure and HLA in healthy donors. PCR used 60 Vbeta primers and 13 Jbeta primers. The repertoire was sequenced with immunoSEQ multiplex PCR; TCRdb's copy has only in-frame clones and lacks some. The data show about 120,000 clones, about 75% seen once. Study-level points and caveats: A later analysis reportedly found that, within productive TCRs, an Asian-associated ancestry cluster had fewer N-insertions than the mean observed across the roughly 630 donors. The productive fraction for most TCR beta V segments was about 87% or about 30% in an earlier analysis. Among TCR sequences, most were rare, though some public TCRs appeared in many donors.

The sequence was collected from a man aged 60 to 69 in good health and CMV-seropositive. The sample comprised PBMCs. The chain joins TRBV7-3 to TRBJ2-3, with 9 bases matching TRBD2. The CDR3, as DNA: TGTGCCAGCAGCTTGACCGGCGGGGGGGGCACAGATACGCAGTATTTT. Amino acids: CASSLTGGGGTDTQYF.